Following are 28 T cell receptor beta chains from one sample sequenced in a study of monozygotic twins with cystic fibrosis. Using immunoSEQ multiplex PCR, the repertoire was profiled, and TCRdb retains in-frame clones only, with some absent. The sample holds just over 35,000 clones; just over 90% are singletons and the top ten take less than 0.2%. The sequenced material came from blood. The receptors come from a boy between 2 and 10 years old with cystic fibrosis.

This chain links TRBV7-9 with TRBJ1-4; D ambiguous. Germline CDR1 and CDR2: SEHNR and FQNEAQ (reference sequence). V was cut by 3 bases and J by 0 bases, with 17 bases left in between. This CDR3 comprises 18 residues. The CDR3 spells CASSFDVWTAATNEKLFF. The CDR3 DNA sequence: TGTGCCAGCAGCTTTGACGTATGGACGGCCGCAACTAATGAAAAACTGTTTTTT.

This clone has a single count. CDR3 DNA sequence: TGTGCCAGCAGTCAGGGGGACACAGTCTACGAGCAGTACTTC. Amino acid sequence: CASSQGDTVYEQYF. The chain employs TRBV2 and TRBJ2-7, with 7 nucleotides matching TRBD1. The CDR3 loop spans 14 amino acids. Trimming removed 5 bases from V and 3 bases from J; junction bases left unmatched: 7. CDR1 and CDR2 from the germline V gene are SNHLY and FYNNEI. Looking up the rest from reference TRBV2 and TRBJ2-7 gives the full variable domain: EPEVTQTPSHQVTQMGQEVILRCVPISNHLYFYWYRQILGQKVEFLVSFYNNEISEKSEIFDDQFSVERPDGSNFTLKIRSTKLEDSAMYFCASSQGDTVYEQYFGPGTRLTVT.

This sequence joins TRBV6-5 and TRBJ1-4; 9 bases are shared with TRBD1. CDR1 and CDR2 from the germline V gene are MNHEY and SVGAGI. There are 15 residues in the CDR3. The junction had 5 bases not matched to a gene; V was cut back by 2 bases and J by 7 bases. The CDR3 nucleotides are TGTGCCAGCAGTTACACCGGGACAGGGAGTGAAAAACTGTTTTTT. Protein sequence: CASSYTGTGSEKLFF.

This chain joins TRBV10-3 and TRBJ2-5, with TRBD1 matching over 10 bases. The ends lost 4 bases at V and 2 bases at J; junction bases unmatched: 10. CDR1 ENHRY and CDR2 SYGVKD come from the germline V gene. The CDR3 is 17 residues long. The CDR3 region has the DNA TGTGCCATCAGTGGGGAGCCAAGGACAGGGGGTCAAGAGACCCAGTACTTC. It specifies CAISGEPRTGGQETQYF.

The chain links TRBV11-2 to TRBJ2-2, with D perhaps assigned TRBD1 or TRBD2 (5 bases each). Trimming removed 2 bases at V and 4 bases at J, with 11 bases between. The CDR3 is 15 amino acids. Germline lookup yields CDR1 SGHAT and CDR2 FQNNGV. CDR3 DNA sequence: TGTGCCAGCAGCTTAAGAGGGGCGGGCACCGGGGAGCTGTTTTTT. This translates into CASSLRGAGTGELFF.

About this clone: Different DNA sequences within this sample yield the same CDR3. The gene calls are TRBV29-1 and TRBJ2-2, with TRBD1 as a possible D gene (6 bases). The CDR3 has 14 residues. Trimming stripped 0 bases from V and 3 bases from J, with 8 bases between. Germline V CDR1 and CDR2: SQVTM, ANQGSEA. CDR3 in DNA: TGCAGCGTTGAAGATTCAGGGGACACCGGGGAGCTGTTTTTT. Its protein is CSVEDSGDTGELFF.

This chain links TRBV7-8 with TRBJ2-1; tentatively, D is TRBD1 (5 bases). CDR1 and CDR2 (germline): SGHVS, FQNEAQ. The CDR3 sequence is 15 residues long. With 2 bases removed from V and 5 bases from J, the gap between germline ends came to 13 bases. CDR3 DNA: TGTGCCAGCAGCTTAATACAGGCCCTCGACAATGAGCAGTTCTTC. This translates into CASSLIQALDNEQFF. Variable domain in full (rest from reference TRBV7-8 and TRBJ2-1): GAGVSQSPRYKVAKRGQDVALRCDPISGHVSLFWYQQALGQGPEFLTYFQNEAQLDKSGLPSDRFFAERPEGSVSTLKIQRTQQEDSAVYLCASSLIQALDNEQFFGPGTRLTVL.

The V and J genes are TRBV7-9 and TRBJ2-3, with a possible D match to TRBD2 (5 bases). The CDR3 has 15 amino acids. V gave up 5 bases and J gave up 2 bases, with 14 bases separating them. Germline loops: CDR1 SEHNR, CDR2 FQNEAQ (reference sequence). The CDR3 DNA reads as TGTGCCAGCAGCGTGGGAGCTACTCTCACAGATACGCAGTATTTT. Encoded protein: CASSVGATLTDTQYF. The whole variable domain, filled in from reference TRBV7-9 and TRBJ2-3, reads DTGVSQNPRHKITKRGQNVTFRCDPISEHNRLYWYRQTLGQGPEFLTYFQNEAQLEKSRLLSDRFSAERPKGSFSTLEIQRTEQGDSAMYLCASSVGATLTDTQYFGPGTRLTVL.

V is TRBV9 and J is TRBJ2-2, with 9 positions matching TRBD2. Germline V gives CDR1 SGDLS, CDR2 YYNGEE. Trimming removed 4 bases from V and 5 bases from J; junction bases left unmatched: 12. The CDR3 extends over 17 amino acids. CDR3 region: CASSPDLSGGRTGELFF. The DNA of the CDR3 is TGTGCCAGCAGCCCCGACCTGAGCGGGGGGCGGACCGGGGAGCTGTTTTTT.

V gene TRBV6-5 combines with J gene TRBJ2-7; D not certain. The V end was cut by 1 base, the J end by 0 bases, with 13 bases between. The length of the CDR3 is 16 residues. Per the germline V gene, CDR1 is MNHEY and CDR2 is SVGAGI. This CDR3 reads CASSYFGFLSSYEQYF. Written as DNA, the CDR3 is TGTGCCAGCAGTTACTTTGGTTTTCTTAGCTCCTACGAGCAGTACTTC.

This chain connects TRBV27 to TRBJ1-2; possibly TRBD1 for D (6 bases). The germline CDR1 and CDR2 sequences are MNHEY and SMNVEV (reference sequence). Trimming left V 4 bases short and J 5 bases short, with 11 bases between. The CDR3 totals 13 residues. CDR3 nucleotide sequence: TGTGCCAGCAGTTACGACAGGATGTATGGCTACACCTTC. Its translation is CASSYDRMYGYTF.

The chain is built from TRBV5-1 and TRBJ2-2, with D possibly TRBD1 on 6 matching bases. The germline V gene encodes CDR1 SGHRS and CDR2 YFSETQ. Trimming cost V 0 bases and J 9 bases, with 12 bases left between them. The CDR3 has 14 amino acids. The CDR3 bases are TGCGCCAGCAGCTTGGTAGGGGGACCCAGGGAGCTGTTTTTT. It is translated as CASSLVGGPRELFF. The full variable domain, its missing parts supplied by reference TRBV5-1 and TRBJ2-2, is KAGVTQTPRYLIKTRGQQVTLSCSPISGHRSVSWYQQTPGQGLQFLFEYFSETQRNKGNFPGRFSGRQFSNSRSEMNVSTLELGDSALYLCASSLVGGPRELFFGEGSRLTVL.

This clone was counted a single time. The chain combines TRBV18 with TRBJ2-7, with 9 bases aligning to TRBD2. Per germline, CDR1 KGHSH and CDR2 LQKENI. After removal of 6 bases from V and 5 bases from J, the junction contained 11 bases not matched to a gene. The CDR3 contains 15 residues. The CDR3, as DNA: TGTGCCAGCTCCCCGCTAGGGACTAGCTCTGACGAGCAGTACTTC. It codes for CASSPLGTSSDEQYF.

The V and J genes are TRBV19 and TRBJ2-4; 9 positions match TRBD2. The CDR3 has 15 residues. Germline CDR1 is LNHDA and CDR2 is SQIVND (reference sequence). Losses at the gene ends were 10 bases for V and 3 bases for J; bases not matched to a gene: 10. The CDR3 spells CATLGGGASKNIQYF. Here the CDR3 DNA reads TGTGCCACCCTTGGCGGGGGGGCGAGCAAAAACATTCAGTACTTC.

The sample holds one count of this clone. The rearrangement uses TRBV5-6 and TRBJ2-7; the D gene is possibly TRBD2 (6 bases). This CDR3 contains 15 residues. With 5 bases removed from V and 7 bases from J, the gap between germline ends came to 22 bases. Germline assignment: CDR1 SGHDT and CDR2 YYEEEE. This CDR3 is CASSRGTAGFGEQYF. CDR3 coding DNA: TGTGCCAGCAGTCGCGGGACGGCCGGTTTCGGAGAGCAGTACTTC. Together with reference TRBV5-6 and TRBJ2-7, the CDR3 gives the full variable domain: DAGVTQSPTHLIKTRGQQVTLRCSPKSGHDTVSWYQQALGQGPQFIFQYYEEEERQRGNFPDRFSGHQFPNYSSELNVNALLLGDSALYLCASSRGTAGFGEQYFGPGTRLTVT.

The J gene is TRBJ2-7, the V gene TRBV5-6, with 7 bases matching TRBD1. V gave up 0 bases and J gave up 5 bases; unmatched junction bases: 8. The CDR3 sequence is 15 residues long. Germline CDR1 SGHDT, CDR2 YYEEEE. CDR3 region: CASSLAITGADEQYF. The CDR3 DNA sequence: TGTGCCAGCAGCTTGGCAATAACAGGGGCGGACGAGCAGTACTTC.

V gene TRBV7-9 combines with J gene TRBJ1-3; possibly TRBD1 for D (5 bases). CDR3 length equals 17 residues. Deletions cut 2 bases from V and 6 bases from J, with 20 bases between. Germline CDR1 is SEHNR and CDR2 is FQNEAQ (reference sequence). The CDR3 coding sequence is TGTGCCAGCAGCTTAAGTTGGGGGAAGGGAAGCGAAAACACCATATATTTT. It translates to CASSLSWGKGSENTIYF.

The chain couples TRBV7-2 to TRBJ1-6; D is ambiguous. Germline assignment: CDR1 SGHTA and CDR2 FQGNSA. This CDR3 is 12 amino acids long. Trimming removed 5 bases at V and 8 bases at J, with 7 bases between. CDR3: CASSPRDSPLHF. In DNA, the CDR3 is TGTGCCAGCAGCCCTAGAGATTCACCCCTCCACTTT.

The CDR3 here is CASSAGVSSYNSPLHF. The CDR3, as DNA: TGTGCCAGCAGTGCAGGGGTTAGCTCCTATAATTCACCCCTCCACTTT. The J gene is TRBJ1-6, the V gene TRBV6-6; tentatively, D is TRBD1 (6 bases). CDR1 MNHNY and CDR2 SVGAGI come from the germline V gene (reference sequence). Trimming shortened V by 5 bases and J by 0 bases, and 11 bases separated the two germline ends. The length of the CDR3 is 16 residues.

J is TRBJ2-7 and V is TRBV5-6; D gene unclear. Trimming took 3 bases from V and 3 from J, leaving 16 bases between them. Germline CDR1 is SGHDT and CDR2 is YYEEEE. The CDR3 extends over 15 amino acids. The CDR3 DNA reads TGTGCCAGCAGCTCAGGTGGCGAATCCTACTACGAGCAGTACTTC. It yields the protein CASSSGGESYYEQYF.

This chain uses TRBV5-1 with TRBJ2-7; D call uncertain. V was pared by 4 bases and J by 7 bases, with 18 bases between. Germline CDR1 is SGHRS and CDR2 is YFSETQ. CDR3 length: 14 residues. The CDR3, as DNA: TGCGCCAGCAGCCCCTTGGACCGGCCCGGGGAGCAGTACTTC. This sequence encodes CASSPLDRPGEQYF.

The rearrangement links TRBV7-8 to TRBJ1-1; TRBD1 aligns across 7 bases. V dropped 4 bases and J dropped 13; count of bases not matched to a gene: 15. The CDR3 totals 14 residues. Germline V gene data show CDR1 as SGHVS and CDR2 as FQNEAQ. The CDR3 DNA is TGTGCCAGCAGCTCCGCTACCGGGACAGAGAAGCTTTTCTTT. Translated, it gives CASSSATGTEKLFF.

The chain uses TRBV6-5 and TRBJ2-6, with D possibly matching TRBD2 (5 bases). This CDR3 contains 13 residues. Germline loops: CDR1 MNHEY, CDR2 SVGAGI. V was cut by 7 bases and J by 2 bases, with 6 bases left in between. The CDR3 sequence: CASMRAGANVLTF. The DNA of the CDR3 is TGTGCCAGCATGCGGGCTGGGGCCAACGTCCTGACTTTC.

CDR3 DNA: TGTGCCAGCAGTGAAAGGGAGGGGGATAATGAAGCTTTCTTT. Protein product: CASSEREGDNEAFF. The gene calls are TRBV2 and TRBJ1-1, with D tentatively TRBD1 (6 bases). Trimming removed 2 bases from V and 7 bases from J, with 14 bases in between. The CDR3 covers 14 residues. Germline CDR1 reads SNHLY; CDR2 reads FYNNEI.

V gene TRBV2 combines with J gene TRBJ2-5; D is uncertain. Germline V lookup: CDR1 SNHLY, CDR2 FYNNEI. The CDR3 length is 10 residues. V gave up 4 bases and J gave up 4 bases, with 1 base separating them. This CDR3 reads CASSVETQYF. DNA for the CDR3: TGTGCCAGCAGTGTAGAGACCCAGTACTTC.

CDR3 nucleotide sequence: TGTGCCAGCAGCGTAAAGAGTGGAAACACCATATATTTT. It specifies CASSVKSGNTIYF. The chain couples TRBV25-1 to TRBJ1-3; no reliable D call. Germline CDR1 reads MGHDK; CDR2 reads SYGVNS. Trimming stripped 6 bases from V and 3 bases from J, with 9 bases between. The CDR3 totals 13 residues.

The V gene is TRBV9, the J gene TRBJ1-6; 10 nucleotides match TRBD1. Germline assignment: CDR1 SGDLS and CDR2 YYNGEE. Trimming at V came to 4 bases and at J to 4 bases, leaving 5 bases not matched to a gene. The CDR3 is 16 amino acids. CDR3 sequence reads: CASSPRTGGYNSPLHF. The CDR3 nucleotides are TGTGCCAGCAGCCCCCGGACAGGGGGATATAATTCACCCCTCCACTTT. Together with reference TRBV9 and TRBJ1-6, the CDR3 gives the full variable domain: DSGVTQTPKHLITATGQRVTLRCSPRSGDLSVYWYQQSLDQGLQFLIQYYNGEERAKGNILERFSAQQFPDLHSELNLSSLELGDSALYFCASSPRTGGYNSPLHFGNGTRLTVT.

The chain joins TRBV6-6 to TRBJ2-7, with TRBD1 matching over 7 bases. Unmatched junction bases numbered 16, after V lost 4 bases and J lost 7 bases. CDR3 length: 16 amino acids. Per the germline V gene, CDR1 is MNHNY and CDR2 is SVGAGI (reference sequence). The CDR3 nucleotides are TGTGCCAGCAGTTCCCCCCCAGGACAGGTGTATAGTGAGCAGTACTTC. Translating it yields CASSSPPGQVYSEQYF.